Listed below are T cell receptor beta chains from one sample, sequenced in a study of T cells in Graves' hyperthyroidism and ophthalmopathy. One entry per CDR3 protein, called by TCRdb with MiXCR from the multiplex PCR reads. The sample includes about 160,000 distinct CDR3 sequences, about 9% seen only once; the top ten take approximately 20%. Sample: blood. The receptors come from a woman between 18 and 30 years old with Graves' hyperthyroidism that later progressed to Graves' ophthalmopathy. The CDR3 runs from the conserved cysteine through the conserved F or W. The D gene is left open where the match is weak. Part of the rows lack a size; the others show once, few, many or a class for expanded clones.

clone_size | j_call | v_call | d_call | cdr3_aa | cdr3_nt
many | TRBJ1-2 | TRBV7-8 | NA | CASSLVVGNYGYTF | TGTGCCAGCAGCTTAGTGGTCGGGAACTATGGCTACACCTTC
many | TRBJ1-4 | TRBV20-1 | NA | CSARDGRGGEKLFF | TGCAGTGCTAGAGATGGCAGGGGAGGTGAAAAACTGTTTTTT
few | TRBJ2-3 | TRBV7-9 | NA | CASSSSTDTRYF | TGTGCCAGCAGCTCCTCCACAGATACGCGGTATTTT
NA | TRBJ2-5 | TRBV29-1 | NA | CSAIVGETQYF | TGCAGCGCGATAGTGGGGGAGACCCAGTACTTC
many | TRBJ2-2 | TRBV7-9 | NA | CASSLAAGMGTGELFF | TGTGCCAGCAGCTTAGCGGCGGGTATGGGCACCGGGGAGCTGTTTTTT
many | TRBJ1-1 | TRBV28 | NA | CGHGGRGTEAFF | TGTGGCCACGGGGGTAGGGGCACTGAAGCTTTCTTT
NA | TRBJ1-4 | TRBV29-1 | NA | CSVVPDSNEKLFF | TGCAGCGTTGTACCGGACTCTAATGAAAAACTGTTTTTT
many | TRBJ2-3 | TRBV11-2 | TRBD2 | CASSLGLAEADTQYF | TGTGCCAGCAGCTTGGGACTAGCGGAGGCAGATACGCAGTATTTT
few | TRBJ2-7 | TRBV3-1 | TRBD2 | CASSHGLAGASYEQYF | TGTGCCAGCAGCCACGGACTAGCGGGGGCCTCCTACGAGCAGTACTTC
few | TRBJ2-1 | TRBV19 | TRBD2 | CASRYSGAGYNEQFF | TGTGCCAGTCGATATAGCGGGGCAGGGTATAATGAGCAGTTCTTC
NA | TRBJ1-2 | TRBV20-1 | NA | CSAEQGTHYGYTF | TGCAGTGCTGAACAGGGAACGCACTATGGCTACACCTTC